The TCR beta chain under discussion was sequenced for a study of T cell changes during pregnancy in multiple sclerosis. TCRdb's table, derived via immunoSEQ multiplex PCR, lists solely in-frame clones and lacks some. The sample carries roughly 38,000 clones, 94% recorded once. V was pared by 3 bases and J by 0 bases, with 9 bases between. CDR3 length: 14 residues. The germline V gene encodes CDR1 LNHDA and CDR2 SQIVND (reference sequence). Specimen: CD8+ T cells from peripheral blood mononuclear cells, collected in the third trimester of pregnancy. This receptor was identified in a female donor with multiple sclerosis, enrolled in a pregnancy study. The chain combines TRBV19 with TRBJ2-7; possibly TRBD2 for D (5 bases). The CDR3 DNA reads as TGTGCCAGTAGTATCCTAGGAGGCTCCTACGAGCAGTACTTC. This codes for CASSILGGSYEQYF. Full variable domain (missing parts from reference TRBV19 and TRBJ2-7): DGGITQSPKYLFRKEGQNVTLSCEQNLNHDAMYWYRQDPGQGLRLIYYSQIVNDFQKGDIAEGYSVSREKKESFPLTVTSAQKNPTAFYLCASSILGGSYEQYFGPGTRLTVT.